This is a list of T cell receptor beta chains from one sample in a study of cytomegalovirus exposure and HLA in healthy donors. Generated by immunoSEQ multiplex PCR, the TCRdb table keeps only in-frame clones and is missing some. The sample yields roughly 200,000 clones, 85% seen once. The material sequenced was PBMCs. These receptors all stem from a woman aged 45 to 65 in good health and CMV-seronegative. Both conserved end residues are part of each CDR3. Some rows have no size entry. The others give once, few or many, or a class for an expanded clone.

. TRBJ1-5 13 TRBV2 CASRNRGQQPQHF
. TRBJ1-4 15 TRBV28 CASTGSGLEDEKLFF
. TRBJ2-6 18 TRBV9 CASSVGTVRGRGANVLTF
. TRBJ1-5 14 TRBV7-9 CASRPGTGAQPQHF
. TRBJ2-7 15 TRBV7-9 CASSPRLAGVLEQYF
. TRBJ2-7 16 TRBV5-4 CASSPGRTSGPYEQYF
. TRBJ1-5 17 TRBV21-1 CASTHRGSTGDNQPQHF
. TRBJ2-5 14 TRBV7-2 CASSARLIQETQYF
. TRBJ2-3 14 TRBV27 CASSVLAVTDTQYF
. TRBJ2-1 14 TRBV5-1 CASSLGLARSEQFF
. TRBJ2-3 14 TRBV5-4 CASRGATNTDTQYF
. . 12 TRBV25-1 CASSETVGEQYF
. TRBJ2-5 15 TRBV4-2 CASSQDYQGRETQYF
. . 18 TRBV4-1 CASSQVNSGPGYSYEQYF
. TRBJ2-6 14 TRBV5-1 CASGQGSGANVLTF
. TRBJ1-1 16 TRBV9 CASSVGTGFMNTEAFF
few TRBJ1-4 15 TRBV11-2 CASSYRQGPGQGLFF
. TRBJ2-7 14 TRBV28 CASRPGQGRYEQYF
. TRBJ1-3 15 TRBV7-2 CASSQGQLSGNTIYF
few TRBJ1-2 17 TRBV28 CASRLPAGGPVPYGYTF
. TRBJ1-4 12 TRBV28 CASRLTNEKLFF
. TRBJ1-1 15 TRBV9 CASSSREGSGTEAFF
. TRBJ1-5 19 TRBV7-9 CASSPGPTGGKYSNQPQHF
. TRBJ2-2 18 TRBV5-6 CASSLFGTSGITAGELFF
. TRBJ2-7 15 TRBV27 CASSPTLQGSYEQYF
. TRBJ2-1 14 TRBV10-3 CAISESTRGNEQFF
. TRBJ2-2 16 TRBV6-6 CASSYLVSGLAGELFF
. TRBJ2-7 15 TRBV29-1 CSVEGGRAGRERQYF
. TRBJ2-7 16 TRBV5-1 CASSHSGTVSPYEQYF
. TRBJ2-5 12 TRBV18 CASSPRRETQYF
few TRBJ2-1 16 TRBV7-2 CASSLDSGLADNEQFF
. TRBJ1-5 16 TRBV30 CAWGEGRGGYNQPQHF
few TRBJ2-1 18 TRBV27 CASSPDNFVPGLVDEQFF
few TRBJ2-4 15 TRBV19 CASSMGTGGEGIQYF
. TRBJ1-2 16 TRBV9 CASSVNDRETVSGYTF
. TRBJ2-2 15 TRBV19 CASSHPGQGFGELFF
. TRBJ1-4 18 TRBV14 CASSPTVAVRGTNEKLFF
. . 14 TRBV7-8 CASSTRRSSYEQYF
. TRBJ2-1 11 TRBV2 CASSRENEQFF
once TRBJ1-1 14 TRBV27 CASSSRLGNTEAFF
. TRBJ2-1 15 TRBV7-9 CASSLGWRDYNEQFF
. TRBJ1-6 15 TRBV9 CASSVEGDPNSPLHF
once TRBJ2-2 16 TRBV5-1 CASSLRQIANTGELFF
. TRBJ2-7 12 TRBV27 CASSLWGGEQYF
. TRBJ2-1 15 TRBV18 CASSLRTGSYNEQFF